Each of the 14 T cell receptor beta chains below was sequenced from the same sample in a study of PD-L1 blockade in urothelial cancer. Specified time point: peripheral blood 6 weeks after treatment start. Data came from immunoSEQ multiplex PCR; TCRdb stores just in-frame clones and leaves some out. The table includes about 29,000 clones, 84% detected once. The sequenced sample was PBMCs, obtained around atezolizumab (anti-PD-L1) treatment. Receptors originate from a man in his sixties or seventies with urothelial cancer.

As DNA, the CDR3 is TGTGCCAGCAGTTACGGCCGGGCGGGTTACGAGCAGTACTTC. Residues: CASSYGRAGYEQYF. The chain combines TRBV6-5 with TRBJ2-7; D may be TRBD2 (5 bases). Germline V lookup: CDR1 MNHEY, CDR2 SVGAGI. The CDR3 contains 14 residues. V lost 2 bases and J 4 bases, leaving 12 bases between the germline ends.

DNA of the CDR3: TGTGCCAGCAGGCGACAGGCGGATCAGAGTGAGCAGTACTTC. It yields the protein CASRRQADQSEQYF. The chain employs TRBV6-6 and TRBJ2-7; tentatively, D is TRBD1 (6 bases). Germline CDR1 reads MNHNY; CDR2 reads SVGAGI (reference sequence). The CDR3 has 14 residues. Between the trimmed V and J ends, which lost 6 bases and 7 bases, there was a span of 19 bases.

The J gene is TRBJ1-1, the V gene TRBV7-2; TRBD1 aligns across 7 bases. The CDR3 sequence is 13 residues long. Germline loops: CDR1 SGHTA, CDR2 FQGNSA. The V segment lost 3 bases and the J segment 3 bases; nucleotides outside the gene matches: 1. CDR3 protein: CASSLQGDTEAFF. The CDR3 nucleotides read TGTGCCAGCAGCTTGCAGGGGGACACTGAAGCTTTCTTT. The full variable domain, rest sourced from reference TRBV7-2 and TRBJ1-1, is GAGVSQSPSNKVTEKGKDVELRCDPISGHTALYWYRQSLGQGLEFLIYFQGNSAPDKSGLPSDRFSAERTGGSVSTLTIQRTQQEDSAVYLCASSLQGDTEAFFGQGTRLTVV.

V is TRBV2 and J is TRBJ1-2; TRBD1 aligns across 8 bases. Germline-derived CDR1 and CDR2 are SNHLY and FYNNEI. This CDR3 has 13 amino acids. Losses at the gene ends were 6 bases for V and 6 bases for J; bases not matched to a gene: 6. In DNA form, the CDR3 reads TGTGCCAGCAGGCTCGGGACAGGAGATGGCTACACCTTC. Residues: CASRLGTGDGYTF.

V and J are TRBV27 and TRBJ2-1, with TRBD2 matching over 11 bases. The CDR3 is 18 amino acids. V dropped 5 bases and J dropped 1; count of bases not matched to a gene: 10. Germline CDR1 MNHEY, CDR2 SMNVEV (reference sequence). Written as DNA, the CDR3 is TGTGCCAGCAGTCCCAGGGAGACTAGCGGGACTTCCTACAATGAGCAGTTCTTC. Protein: CASSPRETSGTSYNEQFF.

The chain recombines TRBV28 with TRBJ2-6, with TRBD1 matching 8 bases. Germline CDR1 reads MDHEN; CDR2 reads SYDVKM. This CDR3 is 16 amino acids long. The V and J ends lost 6 bases and 4 bases, in that order; junction bases with no gene match: 8. Here the CDR3 DNA reads TGTGCCAGCAGCAGCCTAGGGACAGGAGGGGCCAACGTCCTGACTTTC. Its translation: CASSSLGTGGANVLTF.

The sample holds a few counts of this clone. J is TRBJ2-3 and V is TRBV11-2; a possible D gene is TRBD2 (5 bases). Germline-derived CDR1 and CDR2 are SGHAT and FQNNGV. CDR3 length equals 15 residues. The V and J ends lost 3 bases and 0 bases respectively, with 10 bases between them. CDR3 protein: CASSFYGLSTDTQYF. The CDR3 DNA reads TGTGCCAGCAGCTTCTATGGACTCAGCACAGATACGCAGTATTTT.

This clone has a single count. The CDR3 region is CATSRGREAYGYGYTF. CDR3 nucleotide sequence: TGTGCCACCAGCAGAGGCAGGGAGGCTTATGGCTATGGCTACACCTTC. The V gene is TRBV15, the J gene TRBJ1-2; maybe TRBD1 (5 bases). Trimming stripped 1 base from V and 4 bases from J, with 16 bases between. Germline-derived CDR1 and CDR2 are LNHNV and YYDKDF (reference sequence). This CDR3 contains 16 residues. The entire variable domain, with the rest obtained from reference TRBV15 and TRBJ1-2, is as follows: DAMVIQNPRYQVTQFGKPVTLSCSQTLNHNVMYWYQQKSSQAPKLLFHYYDKDFNNEADTPDNFQSRRPNTSFCFLDIRSPGLGDTAMYLCATSRGREAYGYGYTFGSGTRLTVV.

CDR3 in amino acids: CASSQGTGTAYEQYF. The DNA of the CDR3 is TGTGCCAGCAGCCAGGGGACAGGTACCGCCTACGAGCAGTACTTC. The chain recombines TRBV7-7 with TRBJ2-7, with 8 nucleotides matching TRBD1. CDR3 length: 15 residues. V lost 5 bases and J lost 2; bases outside the gene matches: 8. CDR1 SSHAT and CDR2 FNYEAQ come from the germline V gene (reference sequence).

The V gene is TRBV28, the J gene TRBJ2-7, with a possible D match to TRBD1 (6 bases). The CDR3 totals 14 residues. Germline lookup yields CDR1 MDHEN and CDR2 SYDVKM. The V end was cut by 3 bases, the J end by 2 bases, with 11 bases between. CDR3 in amino acids: CASSFGTWPYEQYF. CDR3 coding DNA: TGTGCCAGCAGTTTTGGGACATGGCCCTACGAGCAGTACTTC.

This clone was observed a single time. CDR3 amino acids: CASSSGQSLGNQPQHF. The CDR3, as DNA: TGTGCCAGCAGCTCCGGACAGTCGCTTGGCAATCAGCCCCAGCATTTT. The chain uses TRBV5-8 and TRBJ1-5, with D tentatively TRBD1 (6 bases). V dropped 3 bases and J dropped 2 bases, with 15 bases sitting between them. Germline V gene lookup returns CDR1 SGHTS and CDR2 YDEGEE. The CDR3 extends over 16 amino acids.

The rearrangement uses TRBV7-8 and TRBJ2-1; 9 positions agree with TRBD2. The V segment lost 5 bases and the J segment 10 bases; nucleotides outside the gene matches: 12. This CDR3 comprises 15 residues. Germline CDR1 SGHVS, CDR2 FQNEAQ. DNA for the CDR3: TGTGCCAGCAGCCCCCGTCTAGCGGGGTCACGGGAGCAGTTCTTC. Its protein product is CASSPRLAGSREQFF.

This sequence joins TRBV6-1 and TRBJ1-2; no definite D call. Trimming took 4 bases from V and 8 from J, leaving 20 bases between them. This CDR3 has 15 amino acids. Per the germline V gene, CDR1 is MNHNS and CDR2 is SASEGT. The CDR3 DNA follows: TGTGCCAGCAGTGCCCCAGATCCGGGGAGAGGAGGCTACACCTTC. Translating it yields CASSAPDPGRGGYTF.

The V gene is TRBV4-2, the J gene TRBJ2-3; TRBD2 might be the D (6 bases). The CDR3 contains 17 residues. The germline V and J ends were trimmed by 4 bases and 3 bases, with 20 bases remaining between them. Germline loops: CDR1 LGHNA, CDR2 YNFKEQ. Here the CDR3 reads CASSPFGWAGKTDTQYF. CDR3 sequence (DNA): TGTGCCAGCAGCCCCTTCGGTTGGGCGGGAAAGACAGATACGCAGTATTTT.